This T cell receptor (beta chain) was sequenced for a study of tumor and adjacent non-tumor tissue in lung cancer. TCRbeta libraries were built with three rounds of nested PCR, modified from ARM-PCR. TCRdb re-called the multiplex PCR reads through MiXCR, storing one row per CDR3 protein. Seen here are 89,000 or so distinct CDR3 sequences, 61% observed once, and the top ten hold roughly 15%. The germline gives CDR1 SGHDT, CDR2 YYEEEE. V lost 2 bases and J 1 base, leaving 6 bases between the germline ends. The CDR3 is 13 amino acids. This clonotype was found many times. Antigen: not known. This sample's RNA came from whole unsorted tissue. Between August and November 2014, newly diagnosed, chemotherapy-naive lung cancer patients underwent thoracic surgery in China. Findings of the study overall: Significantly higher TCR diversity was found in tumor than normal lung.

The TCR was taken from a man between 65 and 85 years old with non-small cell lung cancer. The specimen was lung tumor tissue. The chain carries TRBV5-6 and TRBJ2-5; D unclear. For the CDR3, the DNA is TGTGCCAGCAGCTTAATAAGCCAAGAGACCCAGTACTTC. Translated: CASSLISQETQYF.